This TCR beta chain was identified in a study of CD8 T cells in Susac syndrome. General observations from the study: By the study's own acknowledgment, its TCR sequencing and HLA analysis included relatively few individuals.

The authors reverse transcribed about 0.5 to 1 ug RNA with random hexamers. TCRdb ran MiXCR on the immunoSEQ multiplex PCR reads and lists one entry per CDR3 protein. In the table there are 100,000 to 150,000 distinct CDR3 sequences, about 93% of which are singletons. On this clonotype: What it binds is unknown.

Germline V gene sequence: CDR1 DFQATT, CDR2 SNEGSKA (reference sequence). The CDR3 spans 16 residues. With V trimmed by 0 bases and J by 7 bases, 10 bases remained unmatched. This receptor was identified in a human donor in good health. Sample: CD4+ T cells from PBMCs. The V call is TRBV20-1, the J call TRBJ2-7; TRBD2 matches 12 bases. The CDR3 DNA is TGCAGTGCTAGAGATGGGGGGACTAGCGGGTCGTTTGAGCAGTACTTC. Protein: CSARDGGTSGSFEQYF.